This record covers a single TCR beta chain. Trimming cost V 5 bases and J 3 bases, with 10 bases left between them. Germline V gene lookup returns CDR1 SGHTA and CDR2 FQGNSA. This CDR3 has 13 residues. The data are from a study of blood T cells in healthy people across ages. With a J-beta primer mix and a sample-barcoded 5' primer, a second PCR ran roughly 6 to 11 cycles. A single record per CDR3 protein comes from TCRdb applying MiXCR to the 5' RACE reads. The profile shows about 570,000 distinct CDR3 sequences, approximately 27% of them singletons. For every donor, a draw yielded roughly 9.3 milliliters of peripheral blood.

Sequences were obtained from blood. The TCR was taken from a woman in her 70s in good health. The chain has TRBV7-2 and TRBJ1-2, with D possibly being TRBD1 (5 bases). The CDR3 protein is CASSQGFDYGYTF. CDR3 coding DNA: TGTGCCAGCAGCCAGGGATTTGACTATGGCTACACCTTC. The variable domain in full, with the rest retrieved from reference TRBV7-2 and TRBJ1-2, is GAGVSQSPSNKVTEKGKDVELRCDPISGHTALYWYRQSLGQGLEFLIYFQGNSAPDKSGLPSDRFSAERTGGSVSTLTIQRTQQEDSAVYLCASSQGFDYGYTFGSGTRLTVV.